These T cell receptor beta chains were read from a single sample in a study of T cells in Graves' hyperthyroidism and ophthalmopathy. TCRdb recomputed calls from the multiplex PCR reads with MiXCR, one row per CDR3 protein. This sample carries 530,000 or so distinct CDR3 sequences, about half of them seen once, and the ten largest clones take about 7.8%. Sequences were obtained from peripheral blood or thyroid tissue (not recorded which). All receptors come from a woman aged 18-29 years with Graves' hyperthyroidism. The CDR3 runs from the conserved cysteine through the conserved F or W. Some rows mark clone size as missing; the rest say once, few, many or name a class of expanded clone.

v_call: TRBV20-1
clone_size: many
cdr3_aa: CSALGGREKLFF

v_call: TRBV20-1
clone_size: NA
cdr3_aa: CSAPGLGDYNEHF

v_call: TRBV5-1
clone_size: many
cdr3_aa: CASSLAPGVSSGELFF

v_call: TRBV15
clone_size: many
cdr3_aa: CATSRDSFYEAFF

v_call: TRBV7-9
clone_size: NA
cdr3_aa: CASSLVGLAEPTDTQYF

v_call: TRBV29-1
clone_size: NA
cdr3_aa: CSVDLGQGLNQPQHF

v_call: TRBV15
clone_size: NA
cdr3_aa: CATSQGVSGRAAETQYF

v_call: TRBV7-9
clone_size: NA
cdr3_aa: CASSARLQGARSSETQYF

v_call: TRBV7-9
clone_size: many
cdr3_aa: CASSSDSNQPQHF

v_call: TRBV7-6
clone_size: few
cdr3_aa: CASSLVSTSRYNEQFF

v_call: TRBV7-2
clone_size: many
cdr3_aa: CASRKQGGIQETQYF

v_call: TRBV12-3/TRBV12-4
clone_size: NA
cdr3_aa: CASSPPGQGSGANVLTF

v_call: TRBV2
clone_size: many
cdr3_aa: CASSMTEQTQYF

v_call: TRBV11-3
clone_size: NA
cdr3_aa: CASSVGQGVLETQYF

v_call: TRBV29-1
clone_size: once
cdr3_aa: CSFFGGDTEAFF

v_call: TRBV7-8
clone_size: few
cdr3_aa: CASRAPLAGGPRDEQFF

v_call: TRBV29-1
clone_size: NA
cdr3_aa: CSVGGQGVGQPQHF

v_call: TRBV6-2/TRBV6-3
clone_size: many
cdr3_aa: CASSYHSSGANVLTF

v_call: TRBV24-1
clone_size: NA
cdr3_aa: CATSDQGPGLSTQYF

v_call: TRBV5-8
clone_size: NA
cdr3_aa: CASRPGLAGAETQYF

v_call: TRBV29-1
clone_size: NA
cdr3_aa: CSVGTAEAFF

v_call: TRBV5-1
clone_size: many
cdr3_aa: CASSLVGPNYGYTF

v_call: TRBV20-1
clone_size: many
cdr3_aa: CSASPLAWSYEQYF

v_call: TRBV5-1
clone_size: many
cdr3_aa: CASSLTSGRDFSEQYF

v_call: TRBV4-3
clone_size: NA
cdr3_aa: CASSQSRVQGRVNIQYF

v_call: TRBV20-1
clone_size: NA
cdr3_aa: CSARADQVKREPTDTQYF

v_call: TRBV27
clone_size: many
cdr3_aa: CASRLTGYNSPLHF

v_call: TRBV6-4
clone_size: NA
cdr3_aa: CASSDPGGQKSNEQFF

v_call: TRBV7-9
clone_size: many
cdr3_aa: CASTHPGLGNEKLFF

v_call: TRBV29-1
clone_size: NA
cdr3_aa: CSVWGKSMNTEAFF

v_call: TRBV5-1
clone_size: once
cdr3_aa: CASSPWLAGELFNGQYF

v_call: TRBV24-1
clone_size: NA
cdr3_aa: CATSDLDREYEQYF

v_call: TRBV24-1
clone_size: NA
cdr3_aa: CATSDLPSGTDTQYF

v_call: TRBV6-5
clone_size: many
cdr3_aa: CASSYTTGGETQYF

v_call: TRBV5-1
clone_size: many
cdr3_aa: CASSTATSDYSYEQYF

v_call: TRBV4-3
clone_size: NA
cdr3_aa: CASSQDGGGYEQYF

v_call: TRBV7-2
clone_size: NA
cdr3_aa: CASSLMSGRAGELFF

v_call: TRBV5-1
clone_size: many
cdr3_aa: CASSLVVNTEAFF